Following are 24 T cell receptor beta chains from one sample sequenced in a study of T-cell reconstitution after alpha-beta-depleted transplantation in children. Preparation of the TCRbeta library used unique molecular identifiers. TCRdb itself ran the PCR reads through MiXCR, one entry per CDR3 protein. This table holds under 400,000 distinct CDR3 sequences, over 20% found once. Sequencing was performed on PBMCs, mostly from graft donor cells, taken 180 days after TCRalphabeta/CD19-depleted stem cell transplant. These receptors all come from a male patient younger than 18 who had a stem cell transplant for acute lymphoblastic leukemia, so the T cells may come from the graft donor.

This clonotype was detected ten times or more. CDR3 DNA sequence: TGTGCCAGCAGTTTGACAGGAGCCGTCCGAGGAGACACCTTC. This gives the protein CASSLTGAVRGDTF. The chain carries TRBV28 and TRBJ1-2, with a weak D call TRBD1 (6 bases). The CDR3 extends over 14 amino acids. Trimming took 3 bases from V and 12 from J, leaving 20 bases between them. The germline CDR1 and CDR2 sequences are MDHEN and SYDVKM.

This clonotype was seen a handful of times. The genes are TRBV7-2 and TRBJ2-7; no definite D call. This CDR3 region has 15 residues. Trimming removed 4 bases from V and 1 base from J, with 14 bases in between. Germline CDR1 reads SGHTA; CDR2 reads FQGNSA. CDR3 nucleotide sequence: TGTGCCAGCAGCTCCTCGTATCGGGCATCCTACGAGCAGTACTTC. Translating it yields CASSSSYRASYEQYF.

The sample holds a few counts of this clonotype. The chain combines TRBV20-1 with TRBJ1-2; D remains ambiguous. This CDR3 has 13 amino acids. Trimming pared 2 bases from V and 2 bases from J, leaving 9 bases between. The germline gives CDR1 DFQATT, CDR2 SNEGSKA (reference sequence). The CDR3 coding sequence is TGCAGTGCTAGAAAAGGGTGGAACTATGGCTACACCTTC. It specifies CSARKGWNYGYTF.

Many counts were recorded for this clonotype. This chain links TRBV6-5 with TRBJ2-1; TRBD2 matches at 8 bases. V shed 6 bases, J shed 12 bases, and the junction held 4 bases outside the gene matches. The germline CDR1 and CDR2 sequences are MNHEY and SVGAGI. CDR3 size: 11 residues. The DNA of the CDR3 is TGTGCCAGCAGGTCCGGGAGGGGGCAGTTCTTC. The encoded protein is CASRSGRGQFF.

This chain connects TRBV9 to TRBJ2-3, with D uncertain. V was shortened by 4 bases and J by 2 bases, with 11 bases between the two germline ends. Germline V gene lookup returns CDR1 SGDLS and CDR2 YYNGEE. The CDR3 spans 14 residues. In DNA form, the CDR3 reads TGTGCCAGCAGCTTTCGTCCTTCCACAGATACGCAGTATTTT. The encoded protein is CASSFRPSTDTQYF.

This rearrangement joins TRBV5-1 to TRBJ2-7, with unresolved D. The CDR3 consists of 15 residues. Trimming took off 0 bases at V and 2 bases at J, with 12 bases between the two ends. Germline V gene sequence: CDR1 SGHRS, CDR2 YFSETQ. In DNA, the CDR3 is TGCGCCAGCAGCTTGGCCGGTGGTCATACCTACGAGCAGTACTTC. This translates into CASSLAGGHTYEQYF. The full variable domain, in which reference TRBV5-1 and TRBJ2-7 provide the parts outside the CDR3, is KAGVTQTPRYLIKTRGQQVTLSCSPISGHRSVSWYQQTPGQGLQFLFEYFSETQRNKGNFPGRFSGRQFSNSRSEMNVSTLELGDSALYLCASSLAGGHTYEQYFGPGTRLTVT.

The chain links TRBV9 to TRBJ2-5; D might be TRBD1 (6 bases). There are 15 residues in the CDR3. V lost 4 bases, J lost 2 bases, and 15 bases lay in between. Germline values: CDR1 SGDLS, CDR2 YYNGEE. CDR3 amino acids: CASSPQGNSQETQYF. DNA for the CDR3: TGTGCCAGCAGCCCCCAGGGGAATTCACAAGAGACCCAGTACTTC. Full variable domain (missing parts from reference TRBV9 and TRBJ2-5): DSGVTQTPKHLITATGQRVTLRCSPRSGDLSVYWYQQSLDQGLQFLIQYYNGEERAKGNILERFSAQQFPDLHSELNLSSLELGDSALYFCASSPQGNSQETQYFGPGTRLLVL.

This clonotype was counted a few times. The rearrangement joins TRBV20-1 to TRBJ1-1, with D uncertain. V was shortened by 2 bases and J by 5 bases, with 12 bases between the two germline ends. Per the germline V gene, CDR1 is DFQATT and CDR2 is SNEGSKA (reference sequence). The CDR3 sequence is 13 residues long. CDR3 protein: CSARTPGLTEAFF. As DNA, the CDR3 is TGCAGTGCTAGAACCCCGGGGTTGACTGAAGCTTTCTTT.

The V call is TRBV5-1, the J call TRBJ2-5; D call uncertain. Per the germline V gene, CDR1 is SGHRS and CDR2 is YFSETQ. V dropped 0 bases and J dropped 6 bases, with 15 bases sitting between them. The CDR3 length is 15 residues. CDR3 bases: TGCGCCAGCAGCTTGGACGGCGCACTGGGGAAGACCCAGTACTTC. It specifies CASSLDGALGKTQYF. The entire variable domain, with the rest obtained from reference TRBV5-1 and TRBJ2-5, is as follows: KAGVTQTPRYLIKTRGQQVTLSCSPISGHRSVSWYQQTPGQGLQFLFEYFSETQRNKGNFPGRFSGRQFSNSRSEMNVSTLELGDSALYLCASSLDGALGKTQYFGPGTRLLVL.

This clonotype was detected only a few times. The chain uses TRBV15 and TRBJ1-5, with TRBD1 as a possible D gene (5 bases). The CDR3 spans 14 residues. From germline, CDR1 is LNHNV and CDR2 YYDKDF (reference sequence). The V end was cut by 5 bases, the J end by 4 bases, with 12 bases between. Written as DNA, the CDR3 is TGTGCCACCAGCGGGTACAGGAGGAATCAGCCCCAGCATTTT. It yields the protein CATSGYRRNQPQHF. Filled out from reference TRBV15 and TRBJ1-5, the complete variable domain reads DAMVIQNPRYQVTQFGKPVTLSCSQTLNHNVMYWYQQKSSQAPKLLFHYYDKDFNNEADTPDNFQSRRPNTSFCFLDIRSPGLGDTAMYLCATSGYRRNQPQHFGDGTRLSIL.

This clonotype was observed a few times. CDR3 DNA: TGCAGTGCTAAGACTAGCGGGAGACACGAGCAGTACTTC. Translation gives CSAKTSGRHEQYF. The rearrangement uses TRBV20-1 and TRBJ2-7; 12 bases map to TRBD2. The CDR3 is 13 residues long. The germline V gene has CDR1 DFQATT and CDR2 SNEGSKA (reference sequence). Trimming took 4 bases from V and 5 from J; bases not matched to a gene: 3.

The V and J genes are TRBV10-2 and TRBJ2-7; a possible D gene is TRBD1 (6 bases). The CDR3 sequence is 21 residues long. Trimming stripped 0 bases from V and 4 bases from J, with 31 bases between. The V gene's germline CDR1 is WSHSY and CDR2 SAAADI. The CDR3 spells CASSESETGTHEQYGGYEQYF. The CDR3 DNA follows: TGCGCCAGCAGTGAGTCCGAAACCGGGACACATGAACAGTACGGTGGATACGAGCAGTACTTC.

The V call is TRBV5-1, the J call TRBJ2-3, with no clear D. The CDR3 consists of 12 residues. Between the trimmed V and J ends, which lost 5 bases and 6 bases, there was a span of 10 bases. The germline gives CDR1 SGHRS, CDR2 YFSETQ. In DNA, the CDR3 is TGCGCCAGCAGATTAGGAGCGGATACGCAGTATTTT. It codes for CASRLGADTQYF.

For this clonotype: One junction end does not reproduce the germline sequence, and a read error may be involved. This chain connects TRBV20-1 to TRBJ2-7; D may be TRBD1 or TRBD2 (5 bases each). The CDR3 covers 15 residues. Germline loops: CDR1 DFQATT, CDR2 SNEGSKA (reference sequence). The CDR3 coding sequence is TGCAGTGCCAGAGGGCCCCCCAGGGACGGGCACGAGCAGTACTTC. Encoded protein: CSARGPPRDGHEQYF.

The chain carries TRBV15 and TRBJ1-5; D gene unclear. V was trimmed by 1 base and J by 0 bases, leaving 22 bases between them. The CDR3 sequence is 20 residues long. CDR1 is LNHNV and CDR2 is YYDKDF in the germline V gene (reference sequence). CDR3 sequence (DNA): TGTGCCACCAGCAGAGGTGAGACCAAAGTCCCTTGGTATAGCAATCAGCCCCAGCATTTT. It encodes CATSRGETKVPWYSNQPQHF. Based on the CDR3 plus reference TRBV15 and TRBJ1-5, the full variable domain is DAMVIQNPRYQVTQFGKPVTLSCSQTLNHNVMYWYQQKSSQAPKLLFHYYDKDFNNEADTPDNFQSRRPNTSFCFLDIRSPGLGDTAMYLCATSRGETKVPWYSNQPQHFGDGTRLSIL.

The table lists this clonotype with a few counts. The chain recombines TRBV29-1 with TRBJ1-2; TRBD1 matches 9 bases. Germline lookup yields CDR1 SQVTM and CDR2 ANQGSEA. This CDR3 has 14 amino acids. With 3 bases clipped from V and 5 bases from J, the junction kept 7 bases outside the gene matches. The CDR3 nucleotides are TGCAGCGTTGAGCGGGACAGGGATATGTATGGCTACACCTTC. It translates to CSVERDRDMYGYTF.

About this clonotype: Being one base from a much bigger clone, this may be a read error. This chain uses TRBV4-1 with TRBJ2-3; maybe TRBD2 (5 bases). Germline V gene sequence: CDR1 MGHRA, CDR2 YSYEKL. The CDR3 runs 15 residues. Trimming left V 3 bases short and J 1 base short, with 11 bases between. The CDR3 DNA follows: TGCGCCAGCAGCCACGGCAGGAGGCGCACAGATACGCAGTATTTT. This codes for CASSHGRRRTDTQYF.

The chain has TRBV27 and TRBJ2-5; tentatively, D is TRBD2 (6 bases). This CDR3 contains 14 residues. Germline V gene lookup returns CDR1 MNHEY and CDR2 SMNVEV (reference sequence). Trimming removed 5 bases from V and 4 bases from J, with 14 bases in between. The CDR3 region has the DNA TGTGCCAGCAGTCCCCGGGACTGGGGAGAGACCCAGTACTTC. Translating gives CASSPRDWGETQYF.

V usage is TRBV19 and J usage is TRBJ1-5; TRBD1 matches 9 bases. The CDR3 is 15 residues long. The germline CDR1 and CDR2 sequences are LNHDA and SQIVND (reference sequence). With 5 bases clipped from V and 5 bases from J, the junction kept 7 bases outside the gene matches. The CDR3 sequence: CASSFRQGGHQPQHF. CDR3 bases: TGTGCCAGTAGTTTTAGACAGGGGGGACATCAGCCCCAGCATTTT.

The V call is TRBV29-1, the J call TRBJ2-2; 8 bases fit TRBD2. This CDR3 has 17 residues. Trimming removed 4 bases from V and 6 bases from J; junction bases left unmatched: 16. CDR1 is SQVTM and CDR2 is ANQGSEA in the germline V gene. The CDR3 protein is CSVVRGSGSGRAGELFF. CDR3 bases: TGCAGCGTTGTTAGGGGTTCGGGAAGCGGGAGAGCCGGGGAGCTGTTTTTT.

This chain uses TRBV7-6 with TRBJ2-7; D ambiguous. The CDR3 extends over 13 amino acids. V was shortened by 3 bases and J by 3 bases, with 9 bases between the two germline ends. Per the germline V gene, CDR1 is SGHVS and CDR2 is FNYEAQ. The CDR3 sequence: CASSFGVDYEQYF. The CDR3 region has the DNA TGTGCCAGCAGCTTCGGCGTCGACTACGAGCAGTACTTC. The full variable domain, rest sourced from reference TRBV7-6 and TRBJ2-7, is GAGVSQSPRYKVTKRGQDVALRCDPISGHVSLYWYRQALGQGPEFLTYFNYEAQQDKSGLPNDRFSAERPEGSISTLTIQRTEQRDSAMYRCASSFGVDYEQYFGPGTRLTVT.

This clonotype was seen at least ten times. The chain couples TRBV7-2 to TRBJ2-7; 9 nucleotides align to TRBD1. V lost 5 bases and J lost 5; bases outside the gene matches: 13. Germline-derived CDR1 and CDR2 are SGHTA and FQGNSA. This CDR3 is 16 amino acids long. In DNA form, the CDR3 reads TGTGCCAGCAGCCCCACGTCCGGGACAGGGTTAAACGAGCAGTACTTC. The encoded protein is CASSPTSGTGLNEQYF.

The sample holds a few counts of this clonotype. CDR3 DNA: TGCGCCAGCAGCTCTCGGGCTAGCGGGATTGCAGATACGCAGTATTTT. Its translation is CASSSRASGIADTQYF. The chain has TRBV5-1 and TRBJ2-3; 9 nucleotides line up with TRBD2. The germline V gene has CDR1 SGHRS and CDR2 YFSETQ. Germline trimming cut 3 bases from V and 4 bases from J; bases unmatched to any gene: 9. There are 16 residues in the CDR3. Combining the CDR3 with reference TRBV5-1 and TRBJ2-3 gives the whole variable domain KAGVTQTPRYLIKTRGQQVTLSCSPISGHRSVSWYQQTPGQGLQFLFEYFSETQRNKGNFPGRFSGRQFSNSRSEMNVSTLELGDSALYLCASSSRASGIADTQYFGPGTRLTVL.

This chain links TRBV20-1 with TRBJ2-7, with 7 bases lining up with TRBD1. This CDR3 is built from 13 residues. Losses at the gene ends were 2 bases for V and 2 bases for J; bases not matched to a gene: 3. Germline V gene lookup returns CDR1 DFQATT and CDR2 SNEGSKA (reference sequence). The CDR3 bases are TGCAGTGCTAGAAAGGACAGGACCTACGAGCAGTACTTC. Protein: CSARKDRTYEQYF.